This T cell receptor (beta chain) comes out of a study of T cells after yellow fever vaccination. The study's findings and limits: Though weaker, the secondary response peaked faster, on day 5 versus 15. FACS-sorted repertoires could contain abundant clonotypes contaminating from the bulk population. Reappearing after the booster were most of the clones from primary vaccination (roughly 95% CD4, around 88% CD8).

V was clipped by 6 bases and J by 5 bases; unmatched bases: 17. This CDR3 comprises 17 residues. Per the germline V gene, CDR1 is SGHRS and CDR2 is YFSETQ. TCR cDNA was made by 5'RACE template switching, adding a universal primer site and UMIs. One entry per CDR3 protein, called by TCRdb with MiXCR from the 5' RACE reads. Of approximately 300,000 distinct CDR3 sequences in the sample, 13% were seen once. As to this clonotype: What it recognizes is unknown.

The specimen was CD4+ T cells sorted from PBMCs, collected 45 days after the yellow fever booster vaccination. The chain combines TRBV5-1 with TRBJ2-5, with 9 bases lining up with TRBD2. The sequence derives from a young man who received the YFV17D yellow fever vaccine. CDR3 sequence: CASTLLSGGRAGETQYF. As DNA, the CDR3 is TGCGCCAGCACCCTCCTCTCTGGCGGGAGGGCCGGGGAGACCCAGTACTTC.